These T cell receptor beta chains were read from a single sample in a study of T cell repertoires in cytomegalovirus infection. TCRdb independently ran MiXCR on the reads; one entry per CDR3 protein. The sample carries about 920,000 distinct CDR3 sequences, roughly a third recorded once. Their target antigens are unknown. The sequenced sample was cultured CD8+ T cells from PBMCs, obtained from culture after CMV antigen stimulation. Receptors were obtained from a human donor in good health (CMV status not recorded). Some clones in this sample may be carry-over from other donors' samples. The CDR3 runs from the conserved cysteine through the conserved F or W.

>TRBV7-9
CASSSLEGANVLTF
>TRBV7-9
CASSLRTYERYF
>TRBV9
CVSSPRGSILTDTQYF
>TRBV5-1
CASSPRQGSLPGELFF
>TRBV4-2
CASSQDFTRPYEKLFF
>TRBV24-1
CATSDWTGGIGYTF
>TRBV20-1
CSARRRGSPYEQYF
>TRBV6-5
CASSLRTSGGGEQFF
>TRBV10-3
CAITGQAPNEQFF
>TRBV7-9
CASSLGTGTPMNTEAFF
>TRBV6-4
CASSDSWTSNQPQHF
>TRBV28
CASKEDRDGGANVLTF
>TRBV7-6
CASSPSGVGNTEAFF
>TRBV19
CASSIRDTRAPGELFF
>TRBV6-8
CASSYSSGPMAYGYTF
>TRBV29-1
CSTGTGDNEQFF
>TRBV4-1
CASSQERGSDDGYTF
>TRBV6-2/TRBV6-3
CASSYGDSMNTEAFF
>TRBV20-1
CSARGPEYTEAFF
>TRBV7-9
CASSPASFGRTQETQYF
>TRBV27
CASGGTELGSQPQHF
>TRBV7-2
CASSLGVQGLYGYTF
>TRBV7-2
CASSKLLGTMNTEAFF
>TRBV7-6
CASKNTGELFF
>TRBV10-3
CAISESVPTRNEQFF
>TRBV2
CASKWLTGGTEAFF
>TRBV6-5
CASSSWGGPEGTQYF
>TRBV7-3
CASQHKDTQYF
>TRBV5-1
CASRTGQSRMDTQYF
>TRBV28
CASPGLAGGIGTDTQYF
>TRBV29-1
CSVEPLAEEGDTQYF
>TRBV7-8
CASSPSRGGGVEQFF
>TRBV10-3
CAIRDRSDNEKLFF
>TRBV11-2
CASSLPGGSPGLLYNEQFF
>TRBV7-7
CASSFRLAGGNEQFF
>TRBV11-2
CASRLAGLGLARETQYF
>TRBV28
CASSLPARGGADTQYF
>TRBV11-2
CASSPRGGGQGQWADYNEQFF
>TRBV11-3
CASSSGTSSLGSGANVLTF
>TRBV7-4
CASYPSGARTDTLYF
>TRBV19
CASCATKNIQYF
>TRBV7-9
CASSLAQDLDTQYF
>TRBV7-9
CASSLDRPNQPQHF
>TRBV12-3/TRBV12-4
CASSLSGGFNEQYF
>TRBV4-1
CASSQDLQHAFF
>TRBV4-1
CASSQAWTSGGAEQFF
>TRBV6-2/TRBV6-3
CASGLARYNEQFF
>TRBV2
CASTLSGQHYGYTF
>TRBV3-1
CASSQEKIGFSGNTIYF
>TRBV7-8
CASSSPRGEVSYNSPLHF
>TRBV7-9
CASSYPGQGEAFF
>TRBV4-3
CASSQASLNNSPLHF
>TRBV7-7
CASSAGTSGGEQFF
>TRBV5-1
CASSLDRAETQYF
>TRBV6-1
CASSEARHDYSNQPQHF
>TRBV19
CASSIRGLYYTDTQYF
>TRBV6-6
CASSSLDPPTQYF
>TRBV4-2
CASSQDSLYSNQPQHF
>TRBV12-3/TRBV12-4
CASSLGAGNDQPQHF